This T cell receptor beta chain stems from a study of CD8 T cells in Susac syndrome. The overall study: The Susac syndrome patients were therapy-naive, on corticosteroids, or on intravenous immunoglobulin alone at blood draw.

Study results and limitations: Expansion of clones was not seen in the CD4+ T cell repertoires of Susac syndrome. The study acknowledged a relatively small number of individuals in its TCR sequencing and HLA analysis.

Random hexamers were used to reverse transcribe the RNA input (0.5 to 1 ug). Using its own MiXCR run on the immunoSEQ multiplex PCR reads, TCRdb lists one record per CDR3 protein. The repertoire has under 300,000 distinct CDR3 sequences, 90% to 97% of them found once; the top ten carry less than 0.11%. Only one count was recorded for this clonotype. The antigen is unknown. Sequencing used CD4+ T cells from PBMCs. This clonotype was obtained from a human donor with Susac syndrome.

CDR3 protein: CSARGTPIKQFF. In nucleotides, the CDR3 is TGCAGTGCTAGAGGGACTCCTATTAAGCAGTTCTTC. The V call is TRBV20-1, the J call TRBJ2-1; TRBD2 might be the D (5 bases). The CDR3 has 12 amino acids. Trimming removed 1 base at V and 11 bases at J, with 12 bases between. CDR1 and CDR2 (germline): DFQATT, SNEGSKA (reference sequence).